Shown below are 7 T cell receptor beta chains from a single sample sequenced in a study of blood T cell repertoires in COVID-19. Profiled with immunoSEQ multiplex PCR; TCRdb holds only in-frame clones, not every one. The sample lists about 66,000 clones, about 86% occurring once. Sequencing was performed on peripheral blood. These TCRs come from a man in his forties or fifties with active COVID-19.

The rearrangement joins TRBV24-1 to TRBJ2-4; possibly TRBD2 for D (5 bases). The length of the CDR3 is 15 residues. Germline V gives CDR1 KGHDR, CDR2 SFDVKD. Trimming removed 1 base at V and 4 bases at J, with 10 bases between. The CDR3 nucleotides are TGTGCCACCAGTGATTTCCAGGACTCAAAAAACATTCAGTACTTC. This encodes CATSDFQDSKNIQYF.

The chain employs TRBV24-1 and TRBJ2-1, with D possibly matching TRBD2 (6 bases). With 4 bases removed from V and 9 bases from J, the gap between germline ends came to 18 bases. The CDR3 loop spans 15 amino acids. From germline, CDR1 is KGHDR and CDR2 SFDVKD. CDR3 sequence reads: CATSDQGLGLGEQFF. The DNA of the CDR3 is TGTGCCACCAGTGACCAGGGACTTGGTTTGGGTGAGCAGTTCTTC.

The chain is built from TRBV7-3 and TRBJ1-1; no definite D call. This CDR3 has 16 amino acids. V gave up 0 bases and J gave up 1 base, with 12 bases separating them. Germline loops: CDR1 SGHTA, CDR2 FQGTGA. CDR3 protein: CASSLTPLGGNTEAFF. CDR3 coding DNA: TGTGCCAGCAGCTTAACCCCCCTAGGCGGGAACACTGAAGCTTTCTTT.

V is TRBV2 and J is TRBJ1-5; D unresolved. Trimming left V 8 bases short and J 0 bases short, with 14 bases between. The CDR3 has 15 amino acids. Germline lookup yields CDR1 SNHLY and CDR2 FYNNEI. The CDR3 coding sequence is TGTGCCAGCCGGGGAGATAGGGTTAGCAATCAGCCCCAGCATTTT. Residues: CASRGDRVSNQPQHF.

The chain carries TRBV18 and TRBJ2-1; a weak D match, TRBD1 (6 bases). The CDR3 is 15 amino acids. In germline, CDR1 is KGHSH, CDR2 LQKENI. Trimming shortened V by 3 bases and J by 3 bases, and 12 bases separated the two germline ends. Written as DNA, the CDR3 is TGTGCCAGCTCACCGACAGGTCCATTCTACAATGAGCAGTTCTTC. The encoded protein is CASSPTGPFYNEQFF. The variable domain in full, completed from reference TRBV18 and TRBJ2-1, reads NAGVMQNPRHLVRRRGQEARLRCSPMKGHSHVYWYRQLPEEGLKFMVYLQKENIIDESGMPKERFSAEFPKEGPSILRIQQVVRGDSAAYFCASSPTGPFYNEQFFGPGTRLTVL.

V usage is TRBV9 and J usage is TRBJ2-1; 9 bases align to TRBD2. This CDR3 comprises 18 residues. From germline, CDR1 is SGDLS and CDR2 YYNGEE. Losses at the gene ends were 0 bases for V and 1 base for J; bases not matched to a gene: 8. The CDR3 nucleotides read TGTGCCAGCAGCGTAGGGGCTAGCGGGGCCCTGTCCTACAATGAGCAGTTCTTC. Protein: CASSVGASGALSYNEQFF.

In this sample, this clone turned up a few times. This chain connects TRBV2 to TRBJ2-7; 8 nucleotides align to TRBD1. With V trimmed by 4 bases and J by 4 bases, 6 bases remained unmatched. This CDR3 spans 14 amino acids. The germline V gene has CDR1 SNHLY and CDR2 FYNNEI. The CDR3, as DNA: TGTGCCAGCAGTGGGACAGGGTACGATTACGAGCAGTACTTC. This gives the protein CASSGTGYDYEQYF.